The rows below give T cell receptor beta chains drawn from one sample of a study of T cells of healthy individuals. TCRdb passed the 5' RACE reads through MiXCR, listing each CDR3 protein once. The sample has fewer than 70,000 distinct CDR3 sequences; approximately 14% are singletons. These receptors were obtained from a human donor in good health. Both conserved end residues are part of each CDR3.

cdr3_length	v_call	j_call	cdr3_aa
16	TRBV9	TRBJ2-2	CASSVPGQGNTGELFF
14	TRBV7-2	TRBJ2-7	CASSFTADYYEQYF
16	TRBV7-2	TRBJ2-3	CASSKTSGGRTDTQYF
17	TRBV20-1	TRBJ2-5	CSAISGRADHRKETQYF
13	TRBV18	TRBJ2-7	CASSPSAFYEQYF
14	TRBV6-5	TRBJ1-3	CASSYSISGNTIYF
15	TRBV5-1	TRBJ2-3	CASSLQGGSPDTQYF
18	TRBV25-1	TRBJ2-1	CASSALGSGRFSYNEQFF
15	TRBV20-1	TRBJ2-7	CSAREPGPLSYEQYF
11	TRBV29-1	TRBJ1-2	CSVGEDRGYTF
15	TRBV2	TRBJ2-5	CASSPSSGGQETQYF
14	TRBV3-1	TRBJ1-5	CASSSDRPGQPQHF
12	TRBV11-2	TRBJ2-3	CASSLELATQYF
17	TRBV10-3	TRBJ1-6	CAISEFPGGQEGSPLHF
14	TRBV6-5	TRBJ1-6	CASKRSSYNSPLHF
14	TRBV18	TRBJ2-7	CASSPRQGAYEQYF
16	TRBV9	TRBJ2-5	CASSVGVAGAEETQYF
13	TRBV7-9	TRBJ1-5	CASSLSSNQPQHF
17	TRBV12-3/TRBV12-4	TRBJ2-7	CASSILSGAMSSYEQYF
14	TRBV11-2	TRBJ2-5	CASSSSSGSKTQYF
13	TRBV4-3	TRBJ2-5	CASSQDIGETQYF
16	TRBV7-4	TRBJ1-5	CASSPTKTGTCQPQHF
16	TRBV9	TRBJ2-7	CASSVVRTGASYEQYF
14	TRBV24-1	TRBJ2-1	CATSESGLYNEQFF
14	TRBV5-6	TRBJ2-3	CASSQGLAGDTQYF
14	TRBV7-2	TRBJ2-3	CATRLAPSTDTQYF
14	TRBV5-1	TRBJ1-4	CASSLQGMKEKLFF
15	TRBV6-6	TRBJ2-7	CASSYYRIDTYEQYF
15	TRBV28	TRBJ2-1	CASSLTATGTGEQFF